Listed here are 19 T cell receptor beta chains from one sample, sequenced in a study of read filtering for tumor transcriptome and immune sequencing (dated by TCRdb to 2018 to 2020). Sequencing instrument: Illumina HiSeq 4000. TCR libraries were built from 400 ng RNA with the Immunoverse kit, using molecular barcoded adaptors covering alpha/delta and beta/gamma chains. TCRdb reworked the public reads: Q25 trimming with fastp, MiXCR clone assembly, productive beta chains retained. Entries that share a CDR3 protein sequence are merged under the most common genes and DNA. This sample gives tens of thousands of distinct CDR3 sequences in total; roughly 18% of them show up just once. Over 13% of the sample is taken by the ten largest. The sample was a population of CD138-negative cells sorted from bone marrow. What the cell subset or site label conveys for this sample: bone marrow mononuclear cells depleted of CD138+ plasma/myeloma cells by negative magnetic selection. These receptors were collected from a donor aged 40 or over with multiple myeloma.

This clonotype was found many times. The chain combines TRBV5-1 with TRBJ2-2; 8 nucleotides match TRBD2. CDR3 length equals 15 residues. The V gene end was trimmed by 1 base and the J gene end by 3 bases; junction bases not matched to a gene: 2. CDR1 is SGHRS, CDR2 YFSETQ, per germline. The CDR3, as DNA: TGCGCCAGCAGCTTGCAAGCGGGAGACACCGGGGAGCTGTTTTTT. Translating gives CASSLQAGDTGELFF.

The chain carries TRBV25-1 and TRBJ2-7; the D is unclear. The CDR3 spans 12 residues. Trimming cost V 8 bases and J 0 bases, with 8 bases left between them. Germline V gene sequence: CDR1 MGHDK, CDR2 SYGVNS. The CDR3 coding sequence is TGTGCCAGCGGGCGAACCTCCTACGAGCAGTACTTC. Translating gives CASGRTSYEQYF.

The chain combines TRBV7-9 with TRBJ2-2; no reliable D call. The CDR3 spans 14 residues. Germline V CDR1 and CDR2: SEHNR, FQNEAQ (reference sequence). V was clipped by 6 bases and J by 6 bases, with 14 bases between them. The CDR3 here is CASSPDGFPGELFF. CDR3 in DNA: TGTGCCAGCAGTCCCGACGGATTCCCCGGGGAGCTGTTTTTT.

This clonotype was found many times. The chain links TRBV6-6 to TRBJ2-7; D remains unclear. This CDR3 spans 9 amino acids. V was cut by 8 bases and J by 1 base, with 0 bases left in between. The germline CDR1 and CDR2 sequences are MNHNY and SVGAGI (reference sequence). The CDR3 reads CASSYEQYF. As DNA, the CDR3 is TGTGCCAGCTCCTACGAGCAGTACTTC.

This clonotype was observed many times. Since a much larger clone is just one base distant, this may be a read error. The CDR3 protein is CASSRTSGSYNEQFF. In DNA form, the CDR3 reads TGTGCCAGCAGCCGGACTAGCGGGAGCTACAATGAGCAGTTCTTC. The V gene is TRBV3-1, the J gene TRBJ2-1, with TRBD2 matching over 13 bases. Germline V gives CDR1 LGHDT, CDR2 YNNKEL (reference sequence). The CDR3 sequence is 15 residues long. After removal of 4 bases from V and 3 bases from J, the junction contained 0 bases not matched to a gene.

This clonotype occurred many times. The J gene is TRBJ1-1, the V gene TRBV6-2 or TRBV6-3; TRBD1 is a possible D gene (5 bases). Germline V gene sequence: CDR1 MNHEY, CDR2 SVGEGT. CDR3 length: 11 amino acids. Trimming cost V 11 bases and J 5 bases, with 12 bases left between them. The CDR3, as DNA: TGTGCCTGCGGCAGGGTAACTGAAGCTTTCTTT. This translates into CACGRVTEAFF.

The rearrangement uses TRBV5-1 and TRBJ2-7; 12 bases fit TRBD2. This CDR3 has 15 residues. V dropped 4 bases and J dropped 4; count of bases not matched to a gene: 6. Per germline, CDR1 SGHRS and CDR2 YFSETQ. CDR3: CASSPATSGGYEQYF. The CDR3 nucleotides are TGCGCCAGCAGCCCCGCGACTAGCGGGGGTTACGAGCAGTACTTC.

This clonotype was detected many times. V is TRBV20-1 and J is TRBJ2-7; the D is unclear. V was pared by 1 base and J by 3 bases, with 19 bases between. This CDR3 is 16 amino acids long. Germline loops: CDR1 DFQATT, CDR2 SNEGSKA (reference sequence). The CDR3 sequence: CSARGARNADDYEQYF. Written as DNA, the CDR3 is TGCAGTGCTAGAGGGGCCCGTAATGCAGATGACTACGAGCAGTACTTC.

In this sample, this clonotype turned up many times. This rearrangement joins TRBV5-6 to TRBJ2-1; 10 bases align to TRBD1. J was trimmed by 4 bases and V by 4 bases; bases with no gene match: 8. This CDR3 comprises 16 residues. Germline-derived CDR1 and CDR2 are SGHDT and YYEEEE. The CDR3 nucleotides read TGTGCCAGCAGCCCCACCGGGACAGGGGCTTACAATGAGCAGTTCTTC. Protein: CASSPTGTGAYNEQFF.

There are many counts of this clonotype. The chain uses TRBV6-2 or TRBV6-3 and TRBJ2-2, with D tentatively TRBD1 or TRBD2 (5 bases each). Between the trimmed V and J ends, which lost 10 bases and 10 bases, there was a span of 19 bases. The germline CDR1 and CDR2 sequences are MNHEY and SVGEGT. This CDR3 region has 13 residues. The CDR3 region is CATKGTPDLELFF. The CDR3 bases are TGTGCCACTAAAGGGACCCCCGATCTGGAGCTGTTTTTT.

This clonotype was counted ten times or more. This chain uses TRBV12-3 or TRBV12-4 with TRBJ2-7; the D gene is possibly TRBD2 (6 bases). This CDR3 has 15 residues. Deletions cut 3 bases from V and 2 bases from J, with 14 bases between. Here the CDR3 reads CASSLDGGPPYEQYF. As DNA, the CDR3 is TGTGCCAGCAGTTTGGATGGAGGGCCGCCCTACGAGCAGTACTTC.

The rearrangement joins TRBV19 to TRBJ1-2; 7 nucleotides match TRBD1. This CDR3 contains 18 residues. V dropped 7 bases and J dropped 2; count of bases not matched to a gene: 19. CDR1 is LNHDA and CDR2 is SQIVND in the germline V gene (reference sequence). The CDR3 DNA reads as TGTGCCAGTACTCTATCAGGGAGCAACAGGGGAGGCAACTATGGCTACACCTTC. Encoded protein: CASTLSGSNRGGNYGYTF.

A few counts support this clonotype. The chain recombines TRBV7-9 with TRBJ2-3, with 7 bases aligning to TRBD2. Unmatched junction bases numbered 9, after V lost 6 bases and J lost 0 bases. Germline V gene lookup returns CDR1 SEHNR and CDR2 FQNEAQ (reference sequence). The CDR3 extends over 16 amino acids. CDR3 coding DNA: TGTGCCAGCAGACCTAGCGGTAGAGTTAGCACAGATACGCAGTATTTT. Its translation is CASRPSGRVSTDTQYF.

This clonotype was detected a few times. This chain connects TRBV6-2 or TRBV6-3 to TRBJ1-1; D possibly corresponds to TRBD1 (6 bases). Germline V gene data show CDR1 as MNHEY and CDR2 as SVGEGT. The CDR3 length is 11 residues. Trimming removed 11 bases at V and 4 bases at J, with 11 bases between. The CDR3 sequence: CAGNRATEAFF. In DNA form, the CDR3 reads TGTGCCGGAAACAGGGCCACTGAAGCTTTCTTT.

This clonotype appeared many times. The gene calls are TRBV7-3 and TRBJ2-3; D perhaps matches TRBD2 (6 bases). Germline V lookup: CDR1 SGHTA, CDR2 FQGTGA. Trimming shortened V by 5 bases and J by 4 bases, and 10 bases separated the two germline ends. This CDR3 has 13 residues. The CDR3 loop is CASSRRGADTQYF. As DNA, the CDR3 is TGTGCCAGCAGCAGGCGGGGCGCAGATACGCAGTATTTT.

The sample holds many counts of this clonotype. The chain couples TRBV19 to TRBJ2-3, with TRBD2 matching 7 bases. CDR1 is LNHDA, CDR2 SQIVND, per germline (reference sequence). V lost 3 bases to trimming and J lost 0 bases; unmatched junction nucleotides: 3. The CDR3 is 15 residues long. The CDR3 DNA reads TGTGCCAGTAGTATTGGGAGGGGTAGCACAGATACGCAGTATTTT. Its protein product is CASSIGRGSTDTQYF.

This clonotype occurred many times. The V gene is TRBV6-1, the J gene TRBJ1-5; TRBD1 matches at 12 bases. With 9 bases clipped from V and 6 bases from J, the junction kept 12 bases outside the gene matches. This CDR3 comprises 16 residues. CDR1 MNHNS and CDR2 SASEGT come from the germline V gene. The CDR3 DNA follows: TGTGCCAGTTCATTAACCGGGACAGGGGGCACTCAGCCCCAGCATTTT. The encoded protein is CASSLTGTGGTQPQHF.

This clonotype showed up many times. This chain links TRBV20-1 with TRBJ2-7; D call uncertain. CDR3 length equals 13 residues. Germline V gene lookup returns CDR1 DFQATT and CDR2 SNEGSKA (reference sequence). Trimming took off 3 bases at V and 0 bases at J, with 9 bases between the two ends. The CDR3 nucleotides are TGCAGTGCTAGGTTCACGAACTCCTACGAGCAGTACTTC. Amino acid sequence: CSARFTNSYEQYF.

This clonotype appeared many times. This chain joins TRBV20-1 and TRBJ1-5; the match to TRBD1 covers 7 bases. The ends lost 1 base at V and 4 bases at J; junction bases unmatched: 7. The CDR3 has 15 residues. The germline V gene encodes CDR1 DFQATT and CDR2 SNEGSKA (reference sequence). The CDR3 DNA reads TGCAGTGCTAGAGTCCCAGGACAGGTAAATCAGCCCCAGCATTTT. It specifies CSARVPGQVNQPQHF.